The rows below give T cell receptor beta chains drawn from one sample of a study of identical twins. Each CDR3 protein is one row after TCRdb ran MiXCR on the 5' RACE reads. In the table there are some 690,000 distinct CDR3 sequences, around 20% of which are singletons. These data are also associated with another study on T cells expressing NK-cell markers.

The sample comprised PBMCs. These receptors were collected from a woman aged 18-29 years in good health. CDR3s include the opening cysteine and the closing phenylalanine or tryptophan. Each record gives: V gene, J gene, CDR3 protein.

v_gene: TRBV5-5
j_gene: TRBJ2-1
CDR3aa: CASSLRGLAGGPGRFF

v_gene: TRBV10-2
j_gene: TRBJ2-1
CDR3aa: CASGGEQFF

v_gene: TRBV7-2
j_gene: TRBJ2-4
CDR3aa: CASSLAHLREAKNIQYF

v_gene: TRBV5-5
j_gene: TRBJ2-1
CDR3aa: CASSSPGTGSIIVFF

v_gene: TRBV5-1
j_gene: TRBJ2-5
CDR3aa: CASSLVVGGETQYF

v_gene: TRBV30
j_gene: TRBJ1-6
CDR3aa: CAWSLRGGSPLHF

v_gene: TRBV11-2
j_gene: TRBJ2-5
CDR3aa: CASSLTPAGGETQYF

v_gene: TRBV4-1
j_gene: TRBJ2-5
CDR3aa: CASSWTSGDKATQYF

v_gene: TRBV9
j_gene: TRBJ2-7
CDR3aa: CASSQTSGNEQYF

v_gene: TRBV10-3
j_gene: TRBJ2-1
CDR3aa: CAISESTSGDSYNEQFF

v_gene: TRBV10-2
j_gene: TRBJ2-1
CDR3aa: CASSESRVAGNEQFF

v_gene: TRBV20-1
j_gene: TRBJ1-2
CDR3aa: CSARDGLRGTDGYTF

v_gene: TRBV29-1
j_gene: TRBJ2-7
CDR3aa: CSGSGGSSYEQYF

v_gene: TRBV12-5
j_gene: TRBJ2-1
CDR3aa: CASGLILAGGNEQFF

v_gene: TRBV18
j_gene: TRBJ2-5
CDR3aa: CASSPIQGTRETQYF

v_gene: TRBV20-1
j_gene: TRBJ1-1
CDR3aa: CSARVSSLLAEAFF

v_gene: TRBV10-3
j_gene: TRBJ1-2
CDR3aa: CAISEQQDYGYTF

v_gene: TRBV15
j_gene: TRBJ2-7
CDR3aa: CATRSGTGNEQYF

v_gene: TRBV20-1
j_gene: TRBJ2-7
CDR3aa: CSASPTRDRAGGREQYF

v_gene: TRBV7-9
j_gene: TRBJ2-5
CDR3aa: CASSLGAAGRETQYF

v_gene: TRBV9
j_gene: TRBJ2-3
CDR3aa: CASSVGPSTDTQYF

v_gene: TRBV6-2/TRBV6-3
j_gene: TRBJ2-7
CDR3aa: CASPELGRRLSYEQYF

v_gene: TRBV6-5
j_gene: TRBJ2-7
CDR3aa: CASSPPLPF

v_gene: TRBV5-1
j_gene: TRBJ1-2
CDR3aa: CASSFLSQDYGYTF

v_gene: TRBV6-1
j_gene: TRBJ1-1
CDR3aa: CASRPPTGNTEAFF

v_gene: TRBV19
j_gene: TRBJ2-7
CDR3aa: CASSTGAGRSYEQYF

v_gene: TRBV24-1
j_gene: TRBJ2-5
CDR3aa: CATSDSGTGSETQYF

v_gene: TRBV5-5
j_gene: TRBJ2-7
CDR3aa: CASSFRQGASYEQYF

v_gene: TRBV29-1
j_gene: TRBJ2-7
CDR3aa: CSVQMMLHFSNRYEQYF

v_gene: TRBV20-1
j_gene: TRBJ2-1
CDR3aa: CSASSGGSYNEQFF

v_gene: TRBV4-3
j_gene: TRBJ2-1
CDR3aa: CASSQEPVTSGRYNEQFF

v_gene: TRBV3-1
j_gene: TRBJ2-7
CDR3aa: CASSQDLTGTSPNYEQYF

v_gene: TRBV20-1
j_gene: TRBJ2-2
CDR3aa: CSAFQQGDVRTGELFF

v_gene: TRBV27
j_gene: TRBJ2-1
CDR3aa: CAIATGAYNEQFF

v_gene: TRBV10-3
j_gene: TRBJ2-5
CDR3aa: CAISELGGRQETQYF

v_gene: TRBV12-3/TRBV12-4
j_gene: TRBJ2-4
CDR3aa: CASGRGDKNIQYF

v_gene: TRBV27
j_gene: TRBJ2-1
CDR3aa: CASTREFGVDEQFF